This T cell receptor (beta chain) emerged from a study of CD8 T cells in ankylosing spondylitis. Regarding the study as a whole: Earlier work had already found some motif variants in reactive arthritis synovial fluid and blood. Characteristic of ankylosing spondylitis blood, it appeared, was a TCR beta motif comprising fewer than 10 highly homologous variants. Disease-linked clones bore a CD8+ phenotype, appearing relatively rarely in peripheral blood.

Trimming stripped 8 bases from V and 6 bases from J, with 16 bases between. Germline V lookup: CDR1 MDHEN, CDR2 SYDVKM. The CDR3 is 13 residues long. As to this clonotype: Its antigen is unidentified.

A quantitative 5'-RACE method, one with molecular barcodes, was used to make TCR beta libraries. TCRdb reprocessed the 5' RACE reads with MiXCR, giving one entry per CDR3 protein. This table has about 540,000 distinct CDR3 sequences, over 9.5% appearing once. Specimen: blood, either unsorted or a sorted T cell fraction (not recorded which). This clonotype was obtained from a male donor with ankylosing spondylitis. The V gene is TRBV28, the J gene TRBJ1-2; weak D call: TRBD1 (5 bases). CDR3 sequence (DNA): TGTGCCAGCTCTTTGACAGTTTATCATGGCTACACCTTC. It translates to CASSLTVYHGYTF.